This TCR beta chain originates from a study of cytomegalovirus exposure and HLA in healthy donors. Study conclusions and caveats: Productive status was seen about 87% or about 30% of the time for most TCR beta V segments in an earlier analysis. Evidence from a later analysis indicated that most CMV-associated TCR beta chains looked HLA-restricted. Sequence variants that were highly shared formed a cluster that was likely a sequencing artifact.

PCR used 60 Vbeta primers and 13 Jbeta primers. Some clones are missing from TCRdb's copy, which holds only in-frame ones; the method was immunoSEQ multiplex PCR. The sample consists of about 210,000 clones, roughly 80% of them appearing once. The sample holds a few counts of this clone. Its antigen is unknown. Germline V gene sequence: CDR1 MNHEY, CDR2 SVGAGI. CDR3 length: 13 amino acids. V was pared by 6 bases and J by 10 bases, with 18 bases between. Sequencing used PBMCs. The gene calls are TRBV6-5 and TRBJ1-1; D gene unclear. The receptor was derived from a man under 40 in good health and CMV-seronegative. CDR3 loop: CASSPPLGVPAFF. CDR3 coding DNA: TGTGCCAGCAGCCCACCTCTCGGGGTGCCAGCTTTCTTT.